This entry lists 18 T cell receptor beta chains sequenced from one sample in a study of regulatory T cells in long-lasting Graves disease. According to the study, TCR beta libraries were built with iRepertoire HTBI primers and CDR3-region Arm-PCR. MiXCR, applied by TCRdb to the multiplex PCR reads, yields one record per CDR3 protein. The table records about 470,000 distinct CDR3 sequences, around 20% of them present only once. Time point given: persistent/refractory GD, antithyroid drugs over 5 years with positive TRAb. After RNA was extracted from PBMCs, the TCR library was made from it. The sample in question was peripheral blood mononuclear cells (PBMCs), obtained when the disease was refractory, from a patient treated with antithyroid drugs. These receptors were obtained from a female donor with Graves disease.

This sequence joins TRBV2 and TRBJ2-2; possible D gene TRBD1, 6 bases. The germline V gene encodes CDR1 SNHLY and CDR2 FYNNEI. The CDR3 runs 15 residues. V lost 6 bases and J 2 bases, leaving 13 bases between the germline ends. CDR3 coding DNA: TGTGCCAGCAGATCCAGGGGAGTAAACACCGGGGAGCTGTTTTTT. As protein: CASRSRGVNTGELFF.

In this sample, this clonotype turned up many times. V usage is TRBV30 and J usage is TRBJ1-2; D not resolved. V was clipped by 2 bases and J by 8 bases, with 9 bases between them. Germline V gene lookup returns CDR1 GTSNPN and CDR2 SVGIG (reference sequence). This CDR3 is 11 amino acids long. The DNA of the CDR3 is TGTGCCTGGAGTATTGACGACGGCTACACCTTC. It yields the protein CAWSIDDGYTF.

Here the CDR3 reads CASSSSGGTQYF. The CDR3 DNA follows: TGTGCCAGCAGTTCCTCGGGAGGGACCCAGTACTTC. The rearrangement joins TRBV27 to TRBJ2-5, with 7 bases aligning to TRBD2. With V trimmed by 4 bases and J by 7 bases, 3 bases remained unmatched. The CDR3 covers 12 residues. CDR1 and CDR2 from the germline V gene are MNHEY and SMNVEV (reference sequence).

The sample holds a few counts of this clonotype. This chain uses TRBV11-2 with TRBJ2-7; 12 bases are shared with TRBD2. This CDR3 region has 18 residues. The germline V gene has CDR1 SGHAT and CDR2 FQNNGV. J was trimmed by 1 base and V by 2 bases; bases with no gene match: 9. The CDR3 sequence: CASSLHTGTSGPSYEQYF. CDR3 sequence (DNA): TGTGCCAGCAGCTTACATACCGGGACTAGCGGGCCATCCTACGAGCAGTACTTC.

This clonotype was seen a few times. The V gene is TRBV19, the J gene TRBJ1-5; D call uncertain. The ends were cut back, 3 bases at V and 7 bases at J, with 13 bases in the middle. The CDR3 length is 14 residues. Per the germline V gene, CDR1 is LNHDA and CDR2 is SQIVND (reference sequence). The CDR3 reads CASSMVEGDQPQHF. CDR3 DNA: TGTGCCAGTAGTATGGTAGAGGGAGACCAGCCCCAGCATTTT.

The rearrangement links TRBV5-4 to TRBJ2-5; D is perhaps TRBD2 (6 bases). The CDR3 has 15 residues. V lost 4 bases to trimming and J lost 1 base, with 14 bases between them. Looked up from germline, CDR1 is SGHNT and CDR2 is YYREEE (reference sequence). This chain's CDR3 is CASSKTTEGQETQYF. CDR3 coding DNA: TGTGCCAGCAGCAAGACGACGGAGGGCCAAGAGACCCAGTACTTC.

There are a few counts of this clonotype. The chain combines TRBV7-9 with TRBJ1-2, with a tentative D call TRBD1 (5 bases). V was shortened by 4 bases and J by 8 bases, with 17 bases between the two germline ends. This CDR3 is 14 amino acids long. In germline, CDR1 is SEHNR, CDR2 FQNEAQ (reference sequence). CDR3 bases: TGTGCCAGCAGCTCGGGCAGGGAGCCCCTCGGCTACACCTTC. This gives the protein CASSSGREPLGYTF.

The J gene is TRBJ2-2, the V gene TRBV28, with D unclear. Germline CDR1 and CDR2: MDHEN and SYDVKM. Deletions cut 1 base from V and 6 bases from J, with 12 bases between. The CDR3 length is 15 residues. The CDR3 region is CASSLFIDPPGELFF. The CDR3 bases are TGTGCCAGCAGTTTATTTATCGACCCTCCCGGGGAGCTGTTTTTT.

For this clonotype: An end of the junction does not agree with germline; a read error may underlie this. V is TRBV29-1 and J is TRBJ2-7, with a tentative D call TRBD2 (5 bases). This CDR3 is 14 amino acids long. The germline gives CDR1 SQVTM, CDR2 ANQGSEA. Here the CDR3 reads CSVERAGRGYEQHF. The CDR3 DNA follows: TGCAGCGTTGAAAGGGCTGGGAGAGGCTACGAGCAGCACTTC.

This sequence joins TRBV20-1 and TRBJ2-3, with D maybe TRBD1 (5 bases). Germline CDR1 reads DFQATT; CDR2 reads SNEGSKA (reference sequence). Trimming shortened V by 7 bases and J by 2 bases, and 10 bases separated the two germline ends. This CDR3 has 12 residues. The CDR3 nucleotides read TGCAGTGTACAGGAAAACACAGATACGCAGTATTTT. It yields the protein CSVQENTDTQYF.

This clonotype was counted at least ten times. The chain couples TRBV2 to TRBJ2-7, with 9 bases lining up with TRBD2. CDR1 is SNHLY, CDR2 FYNNEI, per germline. With V trimmed by 5 bases and J by 0 bases, 11 bases remained unmatched. The CDR3 is 17 residues long. In nucleotides, the CDR3 is TGTGCCAGCAGTAGGGGGTTAGCGGGAGATGGCTCCTACGAGCAGTACTTC. This codes for CASSRGLAGDGSYEQYF.

This clonotype was recorded at least ten times. The V call is TRBV28, the J call TRBJ2-7, with 10 bases fitting TRBD1. With 6 bases clipped from V and 3 bases from J, the junction kept 5 bases outside the gene matches. This CDR3 has 14 amino acids. Germline values: CDR1 MDHEN, CDR2 SYDVKM. For the CDR3, the DNA is TGTGCCAGCAGGATGGGACAGGGGATCTACGAGCAGTACTTC. It is translated as CASRMGQGIYEQYF. Complete variable domain (other parts from reference TRBV28 and TRBJ2-7): DVKVTQSSRYLVKRTGEKVFLECVQDMDHENMFWYRQDPGLGLRLIYFSYDVKMKEKGDIPEGYSVSREKKERFSLILESASTNQTSMYLCASRMGQGIYEQYFGPGTRLTVT.

This rearrangement joins TRBV6-2 or TRBV6-3 to TRBJ2-1; D gene unclear. The CDR3 runs to 14 residues. V was clipped by 5 bases and J by 5 bases, with 13 bases between them. The V gene's germline CDR1 is MNHEY and CDR2 SVGEGT. The CDR3 is CASSEEQWHNEQFF. For the CDR3, the DNA is TGTGCCAGCAGTGAGGAACAGTGGCACAATGAGCAGTTCTTC.

A remark on this clonotype: This may be a read error, as it is one base from a much larger clone. The chain recombines TRBV7-9 with TRBJ2-7, with D perhaps given as TRBD1 or TRBD2 (5 bases each). The CDR3 length is 15 residues. Trimming shortened V by 2 bases and J by 2 bases, and 13 bases separated the two germline ends. In germline, CDR1 is SEHNR, CDR2 FQNEAQ (reference sequence). The CDR3 nucleotides read TGTGCCAGCAGCTTAATGGTAGGGGAGACCTACGAGCAGTACTTC. This encodes CASSLMVGETYEQYF. Together with reference TRBV7-9 and TRBJ2-7, the CDR3 gives the full variable domain: DTGVSQNPRHKITKRGQNVTFRCDPISEHNRLYWYRQTLGQGPEFLTYFQNEAQLEKSRLLSDRFSAERPKGSFSTLEIQRTEQGDSAMYLCASSLMVGETYEQYFGPGTRLTVT.

The sample holds a few counts of this clonotype. This chain uses TRBV18 with TRBJ1-1; D gene uncertain. The CDR3 contains 13 residues. Germline V CDR1 and CDR2: KGHSH, LQKENI. Trimming shortened V by 2 bases and J by 5 bases, and 9 bases separated the two germline ends. For the CDR3, the DNA is TGTGCCAGCTCACCAAGCCCGGCGACTGAAGCTTTCTTT. Its protein product is CASSPSPATEAFF.

This clonotype was seen repeatedly, ten times or more. The genes are TRBV28 and TRBJ2-7; 7 bases align to TRBD1. In germline, CDR1 is MDHEN, CDR2 SYDVKM. The J segment lost 5 bases and the V segment lost 6 bases, leaving 16 bases of the junction unmatched. The CDR3 loop spans 16 amino acids. The CDR3 sequence: CASSLALGQPNNEQYF. CDR3 nucleotide sequence: TGTGCCAGCAGCCTTGCCTTGGGACAGCCAAATAACGAGCAGTACTTC.

This clonotype was detected ten times or more. The CDR3 spells CASSEKEGAPGELFF. The DNA for the CDR3 is TGCGCCAGCAGTGAGAAGGAGGGGGCGCCCGGGGAGCTGTTTTTT. V is TRBV10-2 and J is TRBJ2-2, with D possibly being TRBD1 (7 bases). Trimming cost V 2 bases and J 6 bases, with 13 bases left between them. Per the germline V gene, CDR1 is WSHSY and CDR2 is SAAADI. The CDR3 totals 15 residues.

CDR3 bases: TGTGCCACCAGTGATTGGGGGGGACTAGCGGCACAAAGTTCCGGGGAGCTGTTTTTT. Translation: CATSDWGGLAAQSSGELFF. The chain uses TRBV24-1 and TRBJ2-2; 11 nucleotides match TRBD2. This CDR3 has 19 amino acids. Trimming cost V 2 bases and J 6 bases; bases outside gene matches: 13. Looked up from germline, CDR1 is KGHDR and CDR2 is SFDVKD.